Listed here are 18 T cell receptor beta chains from one sample, sequenced in a study of metastatic and nonmetastatic thyroid tumors. Using MiXCR, TCRdb re-called clones from the PCR reads. The sample gives some 15,000 clones, roughly 24% of which show up once; over 9.5% is in the top ten. All patients were treatment-naive before thyroid surgery. The sequenced sample was blood. These receptors all stem from a male donor with papillary thyroid cancer or a benign thyroid nodule (not recorded which). Some clones in this sample may be carry-over from other donors' samples.

In this sample, this clone is medium-sized. The chain recombines TRBV6-1 with TRBJ2-7; 9 bases are a match to TRBD1. Looked up from germline, CDR1 is MNHNS and CDR2 is SASEGT. V was clipped by 3 bases and J by 2 bases; unmatched bases: 8. The CDR3 runs 16 residues. The CDR3, as DNA: TGTGCCAGCAGTGACTCCGGACAGGGGTTTACCTACGAGCAGTACTTC. It specifies CASSDSGQGFTYEQYF.

The V gene is TRBV5-1, the J gene TRBJ2-1; 11 bases line up with TRBD2. The CDR3 length is 15 residues. The trim removed 4 bases at V and 8 bases at J, leaving 8 bases unmatched. Germline V gives CDR1 SGHRS, CDR2 YFSETQ. CDR3 region: CASSGGSGGVDEQFF. In nucleotides, the CDR3 is TGCGCCAGCAGCGGAGGTAGCGGGGGGGTGGATGAGCAGTTCTTC.

Only a few counts were recorded for this clone. The V call is TRBV28, the J call TRBJ2-7, with D unresolved. The length of the CDR3 is 12 residues. Germline V gene lookup returns CDR1 MDHEN and CDR2 SYDVKM. Trimming took off 4 bases at V and 0 bases at J, with 4 bases between the two ends. The CDR3 sequence is CASSSNSYEQYF. The CDR3 nucleotides read TGTGCCAGCAGTTCAAACTCCTACGAGCAGTACTTC.

This clone was counted ten times or more. The CDR3 does not close with the conserved phenylalanine or tryptophan, likely indicating a read error. The chain is built from TRBV28 and TRBJ2-5; 9 bases align to TRBD2. V shed 2 bases, J shed 6 bases, and the junction held 4 bases outside the gene matches. This CDR3 is built from 14 residues. Germline CDR1 and CDR2: MDHEN and SYDVKM. The DNA of the CDR3 is TGTGCCAGCAGTTTACTAGCGGGGAGGAAGACCCAGTACCTC. Protein: CASSLLAGRKTQYL.

There are many counts of this clone. The gene calls are TRBV15 and TRBJ2-7, with TRBD2 matching 7 bases. The CDR3 is made up of 14 amino acids. V lost 0 bases and J lost 3; bases outside the gene matches: 2. Germline CDR1 and CDR2: LNHNV and YYDKDF (reference sequence). Here the CDR3 DNA reads TGTGCCACCAGCAGAGAGGGGGGGAACTACGAGCAGTACTTC. Its protein is CATSREGGNYEQYF.

Within the sample, this clone is medium-sized (0.01 to 0.1%). J is TRBJ2-2 and V is TRBV6-4, with D hard to call. The V end lost 5 bases, the J end lost 4 bases, and 8 bases lay between the germline ends. The V gene's germline CDR1 is MRHNA and CDR2 SNTAGT. The CDR3 has 13 residues. CDR3 sequence (DNA): TGTGCCAGCAGTTCCGAATTCACCGGGGAGCTGTTTTTT. The encoded protein is CASSSEFTGELFF.

Sample share makes this clone medium-sized. The chain combines TRBV19 with TRBJ2-2; 8 bases are shared with TRBD1. Germline V gene data show CDR1 as LNHDA and CDR2 as SQIVND (reference sequence). With V trimmed by 6 bases and J by 1 base, 7 bases remained unmatched. The CDR3 is 16 residues long. In DNA form, the CDR3 reads TGTGCCAGTAGGAGCCGGGACAGGATGAACACCGGGGAGCTGTTTTTT. This sequence encodes CASRSRDRMNTGELFF. Based on the CDR3 plus reference TRBV19 and TRBJ2-2, the full variable domain is DGGITQSPKYLFRKEGQNVTLSCEQNLNHDAMYWYRQDPGQGLRLIYYSQIVNDFQKGDIAEGYSVSREKKESFPLTVTSAQKNPTAFYLCASRSRDRMNTGELFFGEGSRLTVL.

This clone is medium-sized. CDR3 amino acids: CASSLGGGNTGELFF. CDR3 nucleotide sequence: TGTGCCAGCAGCTTAGGCGGGGGAAACACCGGGGAGCTGTTTTTT. The chain joins TRBV7-3 to TRBJ2-2; 7 positions match TRBD2. Germline values: CDR1 SGHTA, CDR2 FQGTGA. V was clipped by 2 bases and J by 2 bases; unmatched bases: 2. This CDR3 region has 15 residues.

This clone was counted ten times or more. The V call is TRBV20-1, the J call TRBJ1-1; D remains unclear. V lost 0 bases, J lost 1 base, and 6 bases lay in between. The CDR3 runs 13 residues. Germline values: CDR1 DFQATT, CDR2 SNEGSKA (reference sequence). The CDR3 spells CSARDGRNTEAFF. The DNA for the CDR3 is TGCAGTGCTAGAGATGGCCGGAACACTGAAGCTTTCTTT.

This clone has ten or more counts. The V call is TRBV3-1, the J call TRBJ1-6; D might be TRBD1 (6 bases). CDR3 size: 11 residues. Trimming took off 9 bases at V and 14 bases at J, with 14 bases between the two ends. CDR1 LGHDT and CDR2 YNNKEL come from the germline V gene (reference sequence). The DNA of the CDR3 is TGTGCCAGTGGGGACACCGTCACCCTCCACTTT. It is translated as CASGDTVTLHF.

This clone is deemed medium-sized. The chain is built from TRBV11-1 and TRBJ1-2; 7 nucleotides agree with TRBD1. The germline gives CDR1 SGHAT, CDR2 FQDESV (reference sequence). J lost 5 bases, V lost 5 bases, and 5 bases had no gene match. This CDR3 has 13 residues. The chain's CDR3 is CASSPGQHYGYTF. CDR3 in DNA: TGTGCCAGCAGCCCGGGACAGCATTATGGCTACACCTTC.

Turning to this clone: The junction departs from germline at one end; a sequencing error may be responsible. The chain combines TRBV12-3 or TRBV12-4 with TRBJ2-3; 15 positions agree with TRBD2. This CDR3 comprises 15 residues. CDR3 in amino acids: CASSLGLAGGDTQYF. DNA of the CDR3: TGTGCCAGCAGTTTGGGACTAGCGGGGGGAGATACACAGTATTTT.

This clone was seen many times. V gene TRBV2 combines with J gene TRBJ2-3; TRBD2 aligns across 10 bases. The CDR3 is made up of 15 amino acids. Germline V CDR1 and CDR2: SNHLY, FYNNEI. Germline trimming cut 6 bases from V and 0 bases from J; bases unmatched to any gene: 3. The CDR3 region is CASRSTSGSTDTQYF. DNA for the CDR3: TGTGCCAGCAGATCGACTAGCGGGAGCACAGATACGCAGTATTTT.

This clone was recorded many times. V is TRBV7-3 and J is TRBJ2-3, with 11 bases identical to TRBD2. Germline loops: CDR1 SGHTA, CDR2 FQGTGA. This CDR3 contains 17 residues. V lost 5 bases, J lost 4 bases, and 11 bases stayed unmatched. CDR3 nucleotide sequence: TGTGCCAGCAGCCCGTACCCGACTAGCGGGGAGGCAGATACGCAGTATTTT. Amino acids: CASSPYPTSGEADTQYF.

This clone was recorded many times. The chain combines TRBV3-1 with TRBJ1-1, with D possibly being TRBD1 (5 bases). Trimming took off 3 bases at V and 3 bases at J, with 11 bases between the two ends. In germline, CDR1 is LGHDT, CDR2 YNNKEL (reference sequence). CDR3 length equals 14 residues. The CDR3 coding sequence is TGTGCCAGCAGCCATGCCGGGACCCACACTGAAGCTTTCTTT. The encoded protein is CASSHAGTHTEAFF.

This clone counts as medium-sized. The genes are TRBV6-1 and TRBJ2-1, with TRBD2 identical over 10 bases. V trimming: 4 bases; J trimming: 8 bases; junction bases outside the gene matches: 5. This CDR3 has 14 amino acids. The germline V gene encodes CDR1 MNHNS and CDR2 SASEGT. DNA for the CDR3: TGTGCCAGCAGTGTCTCTAGCGGGAGCGATGAGCAGTTCTTC. This gives the protein CASSVSSGSDEQFF.

This clone is labeled medium-sized (0.01 to 0.1%). The chain joins TRBV6-1 to TRBJ1-3, with D perhaps TRBD1 (5 bases). V lost 6 bases and J lost 2, with 11 bases in between. This CDR3 is built from 14 residues. Germline CDR1 and CDR2: MNHNS and SASEGT. The CDR3 bases are TGTGCCAGCAGCCAAGTAGGGGCTGGAAACACCATATATTTT. It specifies CASSQVGAGNTIYF.

The chain has TRBV12-3 or TRBV12-4 and TRBJ2-1; the match to TRBD2 covers 8 bases. V gave up 3 bases and J gave up 3 bases; unmatched junction bases: 10. The CDR3 is made up of 17 amino acids. The CDR3 sequence is CASSFSVTSENYNEQFF. CDR3 nucleotide sequence: TGTGCCAGCAGTTTCTCGGTGACTAGCGAGAACTACAATGAGCAGTTCTTC.